A selection of T cell receptor beta chains follows, all from one sample in a study of blood T cell repertoires in COVID-19. TCRdb keeps only in-frame clones here, not all; method: immunoSEQ multiplex PCR. The data contain approximately 210,000 clones, 75% to 90% of them singletons. The sequenced sample was peripheral blood. These receptors all come from a woman aged 70-85 years with active or convalescent COVID-19. Each CDR3 is given with its conserved first and last residue. A D gene is named only where the DNA matches it firmly. A row's size may be missing; if present it is once, few, many or a size class.

v_call	clone_size	j_call	d_call	cdr3_nt	cdr3_aa
TRBV10-3	NA	TRBJ1-1	NA	TGTGCCATCAGTGAGTCAAGGGGGTCGTGGACTGAAGCTTTCTTT	CAISESRGSWTEAFF
TRBV5-1	NA	TRBJ2-7	NA	TGCGCCAGCAGCTTGGGACAGGCTTTTATCCACGAGCAGTACTTC	CASSLGQAFIHEQYF
TRBV11-2	NA	TRBJ2-5	TRBD1	TGTGCCAGCAGCTTAGGAGGACAGGCGCACGAGACCCAGTACTTC	CASSLGGQAHETQYF
TRBV5-4	NA	TRBJ2-1	NA	TGTGCCAGCAGCTTGGACGGAGGGACCTACAATGAGCAGTTCTTC	CASSLDGGTYNEQFF
TRBV18	NA	TRBJ2-3	NA	TGTGCCAGCTCTGATCTAGTCGAGCGGTCAGGCCCAGATACGCAGTATTTT	CASSDLVERSGPDTQYF
TRBV5-1	NA	TRBJ2-7	TRBD1	TGCGCCAGCAGCGAGACAGGGAGCTCCTACGAGCAGTACTTC	CASSETGSSYEQYF
TRBV29-1	NA	TRBJ1-1	NA	TGCAGCGTTGGGTCGGGAGCCTTTATGGGCACTGAAGCTTTCTTT	CSVGSGAFMGTEAFF
TRBV5-1	NA	TRBJ1-3	NA	TGCGCCAGCAGCTTGACACGTCCGGGACACTCGAGCTCTGGAAACACCATATATTTT	CASSLTRPGHSSSGNTIYF
TRBV30	NA	TRBJ2-2	NA	TGTGCCTGGAACAGGGACACCGGGGAGCTGTTTTTT	CAWNRDTGELFF
TRBV30	NA	TRBJ2-1	NA	TGTGCCTCACTTCGCGGGTACAATGAGCAGTTCTTC	CASLRGYNEQFF
TRBV12-3/TRBV12-4	once	TRBJ1-1	TRBD1	TGTGCCAGCATTCCAACAACGACAGGGGGGGCTTTCTTT	CASIPTTTGGAFF
TRBV14	NA	TRBJ2-7	TRBD1	TGTGCCAGCAGCCAACTTCCGGGACAGGGTTCCCACGAGCAGTACTTC	CASSQLPGQGSHEQYF
TRBV11-2	once	TRBJ2-3	TRBD2	TGTGCCAGCAGCTTCCGACTAGCGGGGGGACCCACAGATACGCAGTATTTT	CASSFRLAGGPTDTQYF
TRBV29-1	NA	TRBJ2-7	TRBD1	TGCAGCGTTGCAGGGGGCTCCTACGAGCAGTACTTC	CSVAGGSYEQYF
TRBV11-2	once	TRBJ1-2	TRBD1	TGTGCCAGCAGCCTCGGACAGGGCCTTAACTATGGCTACACCTTC	CASSLGQGLNYGYTF
TRBV7-8	NA	TRBJ1-1	TRBD1	TGTGCCAGCAGCTTTAGCACAGGGGTCACTGAAGCTTTCTTT	CASSFSTGVTEAFF
TRBV6-5	NA	TRBJ2-2	NA	TGTGCCAGCCGGGACAATGCTCCCGGGGAGCTGTTTTTT	CASRDNAPGELFF
TRBV12-2	NA	TRBJ2-1	NA	TGTGCAAGTCGCCCTAGACTAGCCCCGTGGCAGTTCTTC	CASRPRLAPWQFF
TRBV25-1	NA	TRBJ2-5	NA	TGTGCCAGCAGTGAATGGGCGGGCCAAGAGACCCAGTACTTC	CASSEWAGQETQYF
TRBV7-2	NA	TRBJ2-1	TRBD2	TGTGCCAGCAGCCTCCGACTAGCGGGGGGCTATGAGCAGTTCTTC	CASSLRLAGGYEQFF
TRBV11-2	NA	TRBJ2-5	NA	TGTGCCAGCAGCTTTAGTTTTCAAGAGACCCAGTACTTC	CASSFSFQETQYF
TRBV30	NA	TRBJ2-5	TRBD1	TGTGCCTGGGCCAGGACAGGGAGACGAGAGACCCAGTACTTC	CAWARTGRRETQYF
TRBV18	NA	TRBJ1-6	TRBD1	TGTGCCAGCGACACGGGACAGAATTCACCCCTCCACTTT	CASDTGQNSPLHF
TRBV10-3	NA	TRBJ2-5	NA	TGTGCCATCAGTGAGACCGGCGGGTTAGTTTCGGAGACCCAGTACTTC	CAISETGGLVSETQYF
TRBV6-6	NA	TRBJ1-1	TRBD1	TGTGCCAGCAGTTCGACCCACGGACAGGGAGACACTGAAGCTTTCTTT	CASSSTHGQGDTEAFF
TRBV4-3	NA	TRBJ1-6	NA	TGCGCCAGCAGCCAGGGGGGGACCCTTAATTCACCCCTCCACTTT	CASSQGGTLNSPLHF
TRBV19	once	TRBJ1-1	NA	TGTGCCAGTAGTATAGTAAAGAACACTGAAGCTTTCTTT	CASSIVKNTEAFF
TRBV29-1	NA	TRBJ2-5	NA	TGCAGCGTTGGGCGGGACGCCCAAGAGACCCAGTACTTC	CSVGRDAQETQYF
TRBV28	NA	TRBJ2-7	TRBD1	TGTGCCAGCAGTGGAGACAGGGATGGTTACGAGCAGTACTTC	CASSGDRDGYEQYF
TRBV30	NA	TRBJ1-2	NA	TGTGCCTGGAGCTGGGGCGGGGCGTCTGGCTATGGCTACACCTTC	CAWSWGGASGYGYTF
TRBV27	NA	TRBJ2-7	TRBD2	TGTGCCAGCAGTTTGGTAGCGGGAAGATACGAGCAGTACTTC	CASSLVAGRYEQYF
TRBV5-1	NA	TRBJ2-5	NA	TGCGCCAGCAGCTTTTCGACAAGCCAAGAGACCCAGTACTTC	CASSFSTSQETQYF